The entry below gives a single TCR beta chain sequence along with its context. This sample is part of a study of blood T cell repertoires in COVID-19. The germline V gene has CDR1 SGHNT and CDR2 YYREEE (reference sequence). Germline trimming cut 4 bases from V and 1 base from J; bases unmatched to any gene: 3. The CDR3 consists of 14 residues. In the original processing: Reference gene primer amplification gave estimated nucleated cell counts. The table came from immunoSEQ multiplex PCR; TCRdb's copy has only in-frame clones and leaves some out. Clonal size and the V and J genes are those of that table, whereas D and trimming came from the DNA. The table shows roughly 250,000 clones, with approximately 80% occurring only once.

This TCR was sampled from a woman aged 80 or over with acute or convalescent COVID-19. The chain is built from TRBV5-4 and TRBJ2-3, with TRBD1 identical over 7 bases. The sample was peripheral blood. The CDR3 region has the DNA TGTGCCAGCAGCGTCGACAGGGGCACAGATACGCAGTATTTT. This translates into CASSVDRGTDTQYF.